These 32 T cell receptor beta chains came from one sample sequenced in a study of post-analysis software for immune sequencing data. Study-wide results and limits: Included in a set of roughly five TRBV segments more frequent in patients than controls were TRBV5-6, TRBV5-1 and TRBV20-1.

These TCRs' antigens remain unknown. The TCR beta cDNA libraries carried unique molecular identifiers. TCRdb used MiXCR to reprocess the PCR reads, holding one entry per CDR3 protein. Of approximately 150,000 distinct CDR3 sequences listed, approximately 28% were seen once; the top ten hold about 1.6%. Sequencing input: blood. These receptors were obtained from a girl aged 5 to 17 with multiple sclerosis.

This clonotype occurred a few times. A much larger clone differs from this one at a single base, so this may be a read error. J is TRBJ1-4 and V is TRBV7-9, with D maybe TRBD1 (6 bases). CDR3 length: 16 amino acids. Germline values: CDR1 SEHNR, CDR2 FQNEAQ (reference sequence). The CDR3 DNA sequence: TGTGCCAGCAGCTTAGGATCGGGGGCAGGAAGTGAAAAACGGTTTTTT. This sequence encodes CASSLGSGAGSEKRFF.

This chain links TRBV15 with TRBJ2-5; D is unresolved. The CDR3 extends over 15 amino acids. V was trimmed by 4 bases and J by 3 bases, leaving 15 bases between them. Germline CDR1 LNHNV, CDR2 YYDKDF (reference sequence). The DNA for the CDR3 is TGTGCCACCAGCACCTTTTTAGGTAGAAAAGAGACCCAGTACTTC. Protein product: CATSTFLGRKETQYF.

This clonotype was detected only a few times. V is TRBV29-1 and J is TRBJ1-1; TRBD1 aligns across 7 bases. V shed 6 bases and J 3 bases; nucleotides not matched to a gene: 10. The CDR3 contains 14 residues. CDR1 is SQVTM, CDR2 ANQGSEA, per germline. The CDR3 DNA reads as TGCAGCGTCAGAAAGGGGGCGGGGGACACTGAAGCTTTCTTT. Its translation is CSVRKGAGDTEAFF. The variable domain in full, completed from reference TRBV29-1 and TRBJ1-1, reads SAVISQKPSRDICQRGTSLTIQCQVDSQVTMMFWYRQQPGQSLTLIATANQGSEATYESGFVIDKFPISRPNLTFSTLTVSNMSPEDSSIYLCSVRKGAGDTEAFFGQGTRLTVV.

The table lists this clonotype with many counts. The chain has TRBV12-3 or TRBV12-4 and TRBJ2-7, with 7 bases aligning to TRBD1. This CDR3 has 15 amino acids. Trimming at V came to 8 bases and at J to 2 bases, leaving 12 bases not matched to a gene. The CDR3 DNA sequence: TGTGCCAGCTGTCAGGGACAGATAAACCCCTACGAGCAGTACTTC. It is translated as CASCQGQINPYEQYF.

The CDR3 reads CASSYRVSEQYF. Written as DNA, the CDR3 is TGTGCCAGCAGCTACAGGGTATCCGAGCAGTACTTC. V gene TRBV6-2 or TRBV6-3 combines with J gene TRBJ2-7; possible D gene TRBD1, 6 bases. CDR1 MNHEY and CDR2 SVGEGT come from the germline V gene. Between the trimmed V and J ends, which lost 6 bases and 6 bases, there was a span of 12 bases. The CDR3 sequence is 12 residues long.

This clonotype was recorded at least ten times. The genes are TRBV6-9 and TRBJ2-7, with TRBD2 matching over 8 bases. Germline CDR1 and CDR2: MNHGY and SVAAGI. The CDR3 runs to 15 residues. V gave up 3 bases and J gave up 1 base; unmatched junction bases: 5. CDR3 loop: CASSYPGTRSYEQYF. CDR3 nucleotides: TGTGCCAGCAGTTACCCGGGGACTAGGTCCTACGAGCAGTACTTC.

This chain uses TRBV4-1 with TRBJ1-1; D is perhaps TRBD1 (5 bases). From germline, CDR1 is MGHRA and CDR2 YSYEKL. The CDR3 runs 18 residues. V lost 0 bases, J lost 4 bases, and 21 bases lay in between. This CDR3 is CASSQDGSVWFGGTEAFF. The CDR3 nucleotides are TGCGCCAGCAGCCAAGACGGATCCGTGTGGTTCGGGGGCACTGAAGCTTTCTTT.

A word on this clonotype: One end of the junction varies from germline; a read error may be responsible. The rearrangement links TRBV12-3 or TRBV12-4 to TRBJ2-1, with D possibly being TRBD2 (7 bases). The CDR3 consists of 14 residues. DNA of the CDR3: TGTGCCAGCGACAAGGGGGGGAGCGGGAATGAGCGGTTCTTC. Protein sequence: CASDKGGSGNERFF.

This clonotype was seen just once. This chain uses TRBV10-1 with TRBJ2-1; tentative D call: TRBD2 (5 bases). The ends were cut back, 2 bases at V and 3 bases at J, with 11 bases in the middle. Per the germline V gene, CDR1 is WNHNN and CDR2 is SYGVQD (reference sequence). The CDR3 extends over 15 amino acids. CDR3 bases: TGCGCCAGCAGTGAGGCAGCGGCCGGCTACAATGAGCAGTTCTTC. Amino acids: CASSEAAAGYNEQFF.

This clonotype was seen a handful of times. The chain combines TRBV7-8 with TRBJ1-5; 7 nucleotides line up with TRBD1. This CDR3 spans 17 amino acids. V trimming: 5 bases; J trimming: 11 bases; junction bases outside the gene matches: 21. Germline-derived CDR1 and CDR2 are SGHVS and FQNEAQ. The CDR3 loop is CASSPGQVVGAIIAQHF. The CDR3 DNA sequence: TGTGCCAGCAGCCCTGGACAGGTCGTCGGAGCAATCATAGCCCAGCATTTT. Full variable domain (rest looked up from reference TRBV7-8 and TRBJ1-5): GAGVSQSPRYKVAKRGQDVALRCDPISGHVSLFWYQQALGQGPEFLTYFQNEAQLDKSGLPSDRFFAERPEGSVSTLKIQRTQQEDSAVYLCASSPGQVVGAIIAQHFGDGTRLSIL.

This clonotype was recorded a few times. Here the CDR3 reads CASKRTENNSPLHF. The DNA of the CDR3 is TGTGCCAGCAAAAGGACAGAGAATAATTCACCCCTCCACTTT. The chain links TRBV2 to TRBJ1-6; D is possibly TRBD1 (6 bases). V was trimmed by 7 bases and J by 5 bases, leaving 12 bases between them. Per germline, CDR1 SNHLY and CDR2 FYNNEI. The CDR3 sequence is 14 residues long.

This clonotype was found a few times. The rearrangement links TRBV11-2 to TRBJ2-1, with D possibly matching TRBD2 (6 bases). V gave up 1 base and J gave up 7 bases, with 14 bases separating them. The CDR3 is made up of 15 amino acids. The germline V gene has CDR1 SGHAT and CDR2 FQNNGV. CDR3 sequence: CASSLGLASANEQFF. In DNA, the CDR3 is TGTGCCAGCAGCTTAGGTCTAGCGAGCGCGAATGAGCAGTTCTTC.

Only a few counts were recorded for this clonotype. The chain employs TRBV15 and TRBJ2-7; 7 nucleotides agree with TRBD1. V was pared by 8 bases and J by 4 bases, with 8 bases of the junction left unmatched. The germline V gene has CDR1 LNHNV and CDR2 YYDKDF (reference sequence). This CDR3 region has 13 residues. CDR3 amino acids: CATSRRQGYEQYF. The CDR3 DNA is TGTGCCACCTCCAGGAGACAGGGATACGAGCAGTACTTC.

The chain recombines TRBV28 with TRBJ2-1; a weak D match, TRBD1 (6 bases). The CDR3 has 15 residues. Looked up from germline, CDR1 is MDHEN and CDR2 is SYDVKM. V lost 6 bases, J lost 2 bases, and 14 bases lay in between. The CDR3 sequence: CASSTGHRPYNEQFF. Here the CDR3 DNA reads TGTGCCAGCAGCACGGGACACCGCCCCTACAATGAGCAGTTCTTC.

This clonotype came up a few times. The rearrangement joins TRBV16 to TRBJ1-2; D unclear. CDR3 length: 14 amino acids. V shed 2 bases and J shed 6 bases, with 13 bases lying between them. Germline CDR1 and CDR2: KGHSY and FQNENV. The CDR3 DNA follows: TGTGCCAGCAGCCAAGAGCCAGTGGCTAATGGCTACACCTTC. It is translated as CASSQEPVANGYTF.

This clonotype was found a few times. The J gene is TRBJ2-3, the V gene TRBV3-1, with unresolved D. The CDR3 runs 15 residues. The V and J ends lost 4 bases and 3 bases respectively, with 14 bases between them. Germline assignment: CDR1 LGHDT and CDR2 YNNKEL (reference sequence). The CDR3 region has the DNA TGTGCCAGCAGCCGGCAAGGGTTTCTAACAGATACGCAGTATTTT. This codes for CASSRQGFLTDTQYF.

The sample holds a few counts of this clonotype. The chain joins TRBV4-1 to TRBJ2-1; D is unclear. V lost 9 bases to trimming and J lost 0 bases, with 12 bases between them. There are 14 residues in the CDR3. Germline V CDR1 and CDR2: MGHRA, YSYEKL. The CDR3 sequence: CASQDGSSYNEQFF. The CDR3 nucleotides are TGCGCCAGTCAAGACGGTAGCTCCTACAATGAGCAGTTCTTC.

CDR3 amino acids: CASSPRGAGGDTQYF. Here the CDR3 DNA reads TGTGCCAGCAGCCCCCGGGGAGCGGGAGGAGATACGCAGTATTTT. The genes are TRBV11-2 and TRBJ2-3; 9 nucleotides line up with TRBD2. This CDR3 has 15 amino acids. Germline values: CDR1 SGHAT, CDR2 FQNNGV. Trimming cost V 5 bases and J 5 bases; bases outside gene matches: 8.

This clonotype was counted ten times or more. The rearrangement links TRBV3-1 to TRBJ2-7; D might be TRBD1 (6 bases). This CDR3 has 15 residues. Germline CDR1 is LGHDT and CDR2 is YNNKEL (reference sequence). Trimming took 4 bases from V and 0 from J, leaving 13 bases between them. The DNA for the CDR3 is TGTGCCAGCAGCCCAGCAGGGGCCCCCTCCTACGAGCAGTACTTC. This translates into CASSPAGAPSYEQYF.

This clonotype was detected a few times. This chain joins TRBV2 and TRBJ1-2; tentative D call: TRBD1 (5 bases). CDR1 is SNHLY, CDR2 FYNNEI, per germline. The CDR3 has 14 amino acids. Trimming took off 8 bases at V and 6 bases at J, with 19 bases between the two ends. CDR3 residues: CASGTQGGIDGYTF. The CDR3 DNA is TGTGCCAGCGGGACCCAGGGAGGAATCGATGGCTACACCTTC.

This clonotype was found many times. The chain recombines TRBV9 with TRBJ2-3; the match to TRBD1 covers 8 bases. With V trimmed by 1 base and J by 3 bases, 7 bases remained unmatched. Germline CDR1 and CDR2: SGDLS and YYNGEE. CDR3 length: 16 residues. DNA of the CDR3: TGTGCCAGCAGCGTAAGCAGGGGGCTTGTAACAGATACGCAGTATTTT. Protein sequence: CASSVSRGLVTDTQYF.

Of note for this clonotype: One end of the junction is discordant with germline, which a read error may explain. The chain employs TRBV10-3 and TRBJ2-1, with D perhaps TRBD2 (5 bases). The CDR3 contains 14 residues. The germline V gene has CDR1 ENHRY and CDR2 SYGVKD. CDR3 amino acids: CAIVSDFLDNGQFF. The CDR3 nucleotides are TGTGCCATCGTTAGCGACTTCCTTGACAATGGGCAGTTCTTC.

Concerning this clonotype itself: A single base separates this from a much larger clone, so it may be a read error. The chain links TRBV5-4 to TRBJ2-1, with 9 bases matching TRBD2. CDR1 SGHNT and CDR2 YYREEE come from the germline V gene (reference sequence). With V trimmed by 0 bases and J by 7 bases, 8 bases remained unmatched. The CDR3 covers 16 residues. For the CDR3, the DNA is TGTGCCAGCAGCTTGGTTCGCGGGAGGGCCCGAAATGAGCAGTTCTTC. Residues: CASSLVRGRARNEQFF.

The CDR3 loop is CASSFQGAPLQFF. The DNA for the CDR3 is TGTGCCAGTAGTTTCCAGGGGGCGCCTCTGCAGTTCTTC. The chain has TRBV19 and TRBJ2-1, with 8 positions matching TRBD1. This CDR3 spans 13 amino acids. Trimming at V came to 5 bases and at J to 12 bases, leaving 9 bases not matched to a gene. Germline CDR1 and CDR2: LNHDA and SQIVND (reference sequence).

This clonotype has more than one count but fewer than ten. The J gene is TRBJ2-3, the V gene TRBV15; weak D call: TRBD2 (5 bases). Germline lookup yields CDR1 LNHNV and CDR2 YYDKDF (reference sequence). This CDR3 region has 13 residues. The germline V and J ends were trimmed by 6 bases and 0 bases, with 7 bases remaining between them. CDR3 nucleotides: TGTGCCACCAGGCGCGGGAGCACAGATACGCAGTATTTT. Translated, it gives CATRRGSTDTQYF.

Regarding this clonotype: One junction end disagrees with the germline gene, perhaps due to a read error. V gene TRBV18 combines with J gene TRBJ2-1; D is undetermined. The V gene's germline CDR1 is KGHSH and CDR2 LQKENI. This CDR3 is 16 amino acids long. Here the CDR3 reads CVSSPLQRRSYNEQFF. CDR3 sequence (DNA): TGTGTCAGCTCACCACTCCAGCGTCGCTCCTACAATGAGCAGTTCTTC.

In the case of this clonotype: A much bigger clone sits one base away, suggesting this may be a read error. The rearrangement uses TRBV5-1 and TRBJ2-3; unclear D gene. CDR3 length: 15 residues. Trimming cost V 3 bases and J 2 bases, with 13 bases left between them. Germline V lookup: CDR1 SGHRS, CDR2 YFSETQ. The CDR3 here is CASSWAVYSTDTQYF. In DNA, the CDR3 is TGCGCCAGCAGCTGGGCCGTCTACTCCACAGATACGCAGTATTTT. The entire variable domain, with the rest obtained from reference TRBV5-1 and TRBJ2-3, is as follows: KAGVTQTPRYLIKTRGQQVTLSCSPISGHRSVSWYQQTPGQGLQFLFEYFSETQRNKGNFPGRFSGRQFSNSRSEMNVSTLELGDSALYLCASSWAVYSTDTQYFGPGTRLTVL.

V gene TRBV3-1 combines with J gene TRBJ2-1; 10 bases match TRBD2. Germline assignment: CDR1 LGHDT and CDR2 YNNKEL (reference sequence). The V gene end was trimmed by 0 bases and the J gene end by 9 bases; junction bases not matched to a gene: 20. This CDR3 contains 20 residues. The CDR3: CASSQEARGGAGGPYVEQFF. The CDR3, as DNA: TGTGCCAGCAGCCAAGAAGCCAGAGGAGGAGCGGGAGGGCCCTACGTTGAGCAGTTCTTC.

The CDR3 sequence: CASSKEGGGNSGNTIYF. DNA for the CDR3: TGTGCCAGCAGCAAAGAAGGGGGGGGAAACTCTGGAAACACCATATATTTT. The V and J genes are TRBV21-1 and TRBJ1-3; the D call TRBD1 from the table was never checked on the DNA. TRBV21-1 is an annotated pseudogene. The CDR3 is 17 amino acids.

This clonotype was seen ten or more times. The chain recombines TRBV12-3 or TRBV12-4 with TRBJ2-1, with 8 bases matching TRBD2. The CDR3 sequence is 16 residues long. J lost 1 base, V lost 6 bases, and 8 bases had no gene match. The CDR3 reads CASSHLSGASYNEQFF. The CDR3 DNA is TGTGCCAGCAGCCACCTTAGCGGGGCGTCCTACAATGAGCAGTTCTTC.

The table lists this clonotype with many counts. The chain joins TRBV12-3 or TRBV12-4 to TRBJ2-1; 10 bases line up with TRBD1. V trimming: 6 bases; J trimming: 8 bases; junction bases outside the gene matches: 10. CDR3 length: 15 residues. CDR3 coding DNA: TGTGCCAGCAGCCCAGGGGGACAGGGGACCGATGAGCAGTTCTTC. Translation: CASSPGGQGTDEQFF.

The sample holds many counts of this clonotype. The chain uses TRBV6-1 and TRBJ2-6; D is perhaps TRBD2 (6 bases). Germline V gives CDR1 MNHNS, CDR2 SASEGT. This CDR3 spans 17 amino acids. The V gene lost 5 bases and the J gene lost 0 bases, with 14 bases spanning the gap. The CDR3 protein is CASSPGDPSSGANVLTF. In DNA, the CDR3 is TGTGCCAGCAGTCCGGGGGACCCAAGCTCTGGGGCCAACGTCCTGACTTTC.